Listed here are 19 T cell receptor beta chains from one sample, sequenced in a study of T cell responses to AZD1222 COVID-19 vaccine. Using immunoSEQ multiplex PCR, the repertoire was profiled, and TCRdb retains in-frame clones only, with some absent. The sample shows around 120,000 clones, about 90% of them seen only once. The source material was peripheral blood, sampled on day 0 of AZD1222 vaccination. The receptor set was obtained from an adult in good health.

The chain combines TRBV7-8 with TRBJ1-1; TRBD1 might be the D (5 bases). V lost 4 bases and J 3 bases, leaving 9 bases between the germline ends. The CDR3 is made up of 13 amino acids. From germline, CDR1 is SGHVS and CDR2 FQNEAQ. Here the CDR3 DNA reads TGTGCCAGCAGCTCGAGCAGGGACACTGAAGCTTTCTTT. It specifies CASSSSRDTEAFF.

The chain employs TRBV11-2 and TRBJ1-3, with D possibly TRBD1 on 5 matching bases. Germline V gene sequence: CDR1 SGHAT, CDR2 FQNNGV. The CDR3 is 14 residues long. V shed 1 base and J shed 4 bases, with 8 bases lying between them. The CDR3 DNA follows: TGTGCCAGCAGCTTAGCGGGGGGAGGAAACACCATATATTTT. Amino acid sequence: CASSLAGGGNTIYF.

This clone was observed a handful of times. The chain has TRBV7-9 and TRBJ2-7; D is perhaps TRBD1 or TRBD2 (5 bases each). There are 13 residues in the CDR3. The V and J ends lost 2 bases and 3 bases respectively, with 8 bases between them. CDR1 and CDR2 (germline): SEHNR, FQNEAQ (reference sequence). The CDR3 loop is CASSLLGRYEQYF. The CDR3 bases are TGTGCCAGCAGCTTACTGGGACGCTACGAGCAGTACTTC.

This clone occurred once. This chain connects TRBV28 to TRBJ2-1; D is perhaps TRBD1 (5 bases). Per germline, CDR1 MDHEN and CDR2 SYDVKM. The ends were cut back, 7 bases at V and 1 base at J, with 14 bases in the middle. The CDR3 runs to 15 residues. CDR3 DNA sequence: TGTGCCAGCACCCAGGGCTGGGCGTCCTACAATGAGCAGTTCTTC. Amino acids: CASTQGWASYNEQFF.

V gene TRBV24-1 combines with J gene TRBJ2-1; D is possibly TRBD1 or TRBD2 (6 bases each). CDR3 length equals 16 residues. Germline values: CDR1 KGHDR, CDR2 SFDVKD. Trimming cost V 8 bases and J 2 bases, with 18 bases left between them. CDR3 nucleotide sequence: TGTGCCACCACCCTTGTAGGGGGAGGAACCTACAATGAGCAGTTCTTC. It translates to CATTLVGGGTYNEQFF.

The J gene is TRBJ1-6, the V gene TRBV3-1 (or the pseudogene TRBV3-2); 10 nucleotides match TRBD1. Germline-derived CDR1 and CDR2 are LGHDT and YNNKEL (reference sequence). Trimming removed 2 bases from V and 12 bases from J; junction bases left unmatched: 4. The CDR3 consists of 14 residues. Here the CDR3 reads CASSQPGQGLPLHF. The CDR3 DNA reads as TGTGCCAGCAGCCAACCGGGACAGGGGCTACCCCTCCACTTT.

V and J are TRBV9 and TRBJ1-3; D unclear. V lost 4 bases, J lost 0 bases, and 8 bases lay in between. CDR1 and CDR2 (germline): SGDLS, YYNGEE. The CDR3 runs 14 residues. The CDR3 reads CASSPPFSGNTIYF. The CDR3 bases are TGTGCCAGCAGCCCTCCATTCTCTGGAAACACCATATATTTT.

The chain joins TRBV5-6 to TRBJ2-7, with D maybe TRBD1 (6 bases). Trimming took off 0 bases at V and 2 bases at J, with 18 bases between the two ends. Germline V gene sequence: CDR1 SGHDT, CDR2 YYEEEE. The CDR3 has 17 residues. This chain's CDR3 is CASSLGSRGLLTYEQYF. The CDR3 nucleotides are TGTGCCAGCAGCTTGGGGAGCAGGGGCCTCTTGACCTACGAGCAGTACTTC.

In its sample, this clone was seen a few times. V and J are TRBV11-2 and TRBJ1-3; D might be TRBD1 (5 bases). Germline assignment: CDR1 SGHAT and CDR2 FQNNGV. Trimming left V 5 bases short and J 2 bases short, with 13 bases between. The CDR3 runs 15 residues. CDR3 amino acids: CASSPAWGAGNTIYF. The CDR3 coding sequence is TGTGCCAGCAGCCCCGCGTGGGGGGCTGGAAACACCATATATTTT.

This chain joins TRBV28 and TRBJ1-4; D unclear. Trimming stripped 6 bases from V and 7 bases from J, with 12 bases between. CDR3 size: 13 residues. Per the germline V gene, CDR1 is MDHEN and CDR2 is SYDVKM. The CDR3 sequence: CASSRTSAEKLFF. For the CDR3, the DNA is TGTGCCAGCAGCCGAACCTCAGCTGAAAAACTGTTTTTT.

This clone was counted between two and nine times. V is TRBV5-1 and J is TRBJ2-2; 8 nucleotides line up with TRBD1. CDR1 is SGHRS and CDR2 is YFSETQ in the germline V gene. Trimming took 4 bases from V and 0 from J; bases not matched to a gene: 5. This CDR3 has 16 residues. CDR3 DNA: TGCGCCAGCAGCCCCCAGGGACAGGCGAACACCGGGGAGCTGTTTTTT. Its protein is CASSPQGQANTGELFF.

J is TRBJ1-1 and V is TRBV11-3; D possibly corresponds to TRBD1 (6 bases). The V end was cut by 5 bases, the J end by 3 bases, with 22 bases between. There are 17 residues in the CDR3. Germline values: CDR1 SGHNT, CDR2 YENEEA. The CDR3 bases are TGTGCCAGCAGCGCCACGTATAGGGGGGCTCAGGACACTGAAGCTTTCTTT. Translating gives CASSATYRGAQDTEAFF.

The CDR3: CASGMREGRTQYF. The CDR3 coding sequence is TGTGCCAGCGGGATGCGGGAGGGCCGTACGCAGTATTTT. The chain recombines TRBV5-4 with TRBJ2-3, with 9 bases identical to TRBD2. V was pared by 7 bases and J by 8 bases, with 8 bases of the junction left unmatched. The length of the CDR3 is 13 residues. Germline CDR1 and CDR2: SGHNT and YYREEE (reference sequence). Combining the CDR3 with reference TRBV5-4 and TRBJ2-3 gives the whole variable domain ETGVTQSPTHLIKTRGQQVTLRCSSQSGHNTVSWYQQALGQGPQFIFQYYREEENGRGNFPPRFSGLQFPNYSSELNVNALELDDSALYLCASGMREGRTQYFGPGTRLTVL.

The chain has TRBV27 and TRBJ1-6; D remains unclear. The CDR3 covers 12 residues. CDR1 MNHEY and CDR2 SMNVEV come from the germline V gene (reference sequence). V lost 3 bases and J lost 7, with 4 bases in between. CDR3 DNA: TGTGCCAGCAGTTTCCCGAATTCACCCCTCCACTTT. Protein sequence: CASSFPNSPLHF.

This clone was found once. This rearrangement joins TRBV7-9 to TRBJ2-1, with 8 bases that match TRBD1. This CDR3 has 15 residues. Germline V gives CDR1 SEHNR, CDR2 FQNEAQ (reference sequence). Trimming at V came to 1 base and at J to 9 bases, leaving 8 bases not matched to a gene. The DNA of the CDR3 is TGTGCCAGCAGCTTAGGTGGACAGGGAAGGCCTGAGCAGTTCTTC. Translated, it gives CASSLGGQGRPEQFF. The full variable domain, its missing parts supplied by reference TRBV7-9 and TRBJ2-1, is DTGVSQNPRHKITKRGQNVTFRCDPISEHNRLYWYRQTLGQGPEFLTYFQNEAQLEKSRLLSDRFSAERPKGSFSTLEIQRTEQGDSAMYLCASSLGGQGRPEQFFGPGTRLTVL.

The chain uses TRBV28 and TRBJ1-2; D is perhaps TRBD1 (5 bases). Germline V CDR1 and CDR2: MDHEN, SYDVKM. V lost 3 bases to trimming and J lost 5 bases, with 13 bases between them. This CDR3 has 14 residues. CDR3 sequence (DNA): TGTGCCAGCAGTTTTTTGGGGGTGGGATATGGCTACACCTTC. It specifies CASSFLGVGYGYTF.

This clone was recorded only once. The CDR3, as DNA: TGTGCCAGCAGCTTAGACGGTAATCAGCCCCAGCATTTT. Encoded protein: CASSLDGNQPQHF. This rearrangement joins TRBV7-2 to TRBJ1-5; D ambiguous. The germline CDR1 and CDR2 sequences are SGHTA and FQGNSA. Trimming took off 1 base at V and 4 bases at J, with 5 bases between the two ends. The CDR3 spans 13 residues.

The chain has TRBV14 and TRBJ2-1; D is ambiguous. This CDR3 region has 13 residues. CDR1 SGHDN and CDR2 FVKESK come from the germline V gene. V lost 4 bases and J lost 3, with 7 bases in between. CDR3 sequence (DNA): TGTGCCAGCAGCCCCCTCAACTACAATGAGCAGTTCTTC. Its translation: CASSPLNYNEQFF.

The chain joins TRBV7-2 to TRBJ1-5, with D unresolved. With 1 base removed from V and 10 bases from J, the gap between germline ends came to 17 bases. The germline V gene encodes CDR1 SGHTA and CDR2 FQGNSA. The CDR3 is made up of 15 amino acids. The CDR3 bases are TGTGCCAGCAGCTTAGTGTACGAGGGTTATGACCCCCAGCATTTT. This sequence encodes CASSLVYEGYDPQHF. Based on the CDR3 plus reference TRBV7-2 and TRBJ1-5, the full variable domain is GAGVSQSPSNKVTEKGKDVELRCDPISGHTALYWYRQSLGQGLEFLIYFQGNSAPDKSGLPSDRFSAERTGGSVSTLTIQRTQQEDSAVYLCASSLVYEGYDPQHFGDGTRLSIL.